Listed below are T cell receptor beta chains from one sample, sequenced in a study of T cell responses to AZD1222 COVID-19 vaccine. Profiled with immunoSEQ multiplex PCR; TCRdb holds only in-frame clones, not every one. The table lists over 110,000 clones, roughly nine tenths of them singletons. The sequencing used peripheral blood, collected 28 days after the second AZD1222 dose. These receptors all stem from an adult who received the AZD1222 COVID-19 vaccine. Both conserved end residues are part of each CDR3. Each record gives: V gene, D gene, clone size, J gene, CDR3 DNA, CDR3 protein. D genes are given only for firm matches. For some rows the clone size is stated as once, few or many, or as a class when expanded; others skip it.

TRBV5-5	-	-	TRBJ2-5	TGTGCCAGCAGGGAGGTTGCGGAGACCCAGTACTTC	CASREVAETQYF
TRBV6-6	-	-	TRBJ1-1	TGTGCCAGCGCTGGCGTTGGGCAGCCCATGAACACTGAAGCTTTCTTT	CASAGVGQPMNTEAFF
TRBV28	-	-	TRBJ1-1	TGTGCCAGCAGTTCTCCGGGAGGGGGGTTCACTGAAGCTTTCTTT	CASSSPGGGFTEAFF
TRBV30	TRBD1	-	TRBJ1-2	TGTGCCTGGAGAGCACAGGGGGCGCGACATGGCTACACCTTC	CAWRAQGARHGYTF
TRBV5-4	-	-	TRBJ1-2	TGTGCCAGCAGCTTGCCCCAACAGGGATCCTATGGCTACACCTTC	CASSLPQQGSYGYTF
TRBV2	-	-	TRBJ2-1	TGTGCCAGCAGTCCCAGAGGCTCAAGCTCCTACAATGAGCAGTTCTTC	CASSPRGSSSYNEQFF
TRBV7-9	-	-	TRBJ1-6	TGTGCCAGCAGCTCCCCGGGGGGGGCCGATTCACCCCTCCACTTT	CASSSPGGADSPLHF
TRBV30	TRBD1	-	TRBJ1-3	TGTGCCTGGACCCGACAGGGAATCTCCGGAAACACCATATATTTT	CAWTRQGISGNTIYF
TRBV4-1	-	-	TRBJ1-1	TGCGCCAGCAGCCAAGATCCGGGGGGAAACACTGAAGCTTTCTTT	CASSQDPGGNTEAFF
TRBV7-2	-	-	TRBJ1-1	TGTGCCAGCAGCTTAGCAGGGGGGTCGAGGGGTGAAGCTTTCTTT	CASSLAGGSRGEAFF
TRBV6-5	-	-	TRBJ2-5	TGTGCCAGCACCTATACAGGGTGGGAGACCCAGTACTTC	CASTYTGWETQYF
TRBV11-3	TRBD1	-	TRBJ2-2	TGTGCCAGCAGCTCACAGGGGTCCGGGGAGCTGTTTTTT	CASSSQGSGELFF
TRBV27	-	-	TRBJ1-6	TGTGCCAGCAGTGGTACTCCTAATTCACCCCTCCACTTT	CASSGTPNSPLHF
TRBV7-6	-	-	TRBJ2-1	TGTGCCAGCAGCATGCTGGGGGCCACAATTCCTAGCTCCTACAATGAGCAGTTCTTC	CASSMLGATIPSSYNEQFF
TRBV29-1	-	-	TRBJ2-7	TGCAGCGTTGCCAGGGCCGGCGAGCAGTACTTC	CSVARAGEQYF
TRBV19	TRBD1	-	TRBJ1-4	TGTGCCTCAAAAGGACAGGGGATACTCCTCCCTGAAGTGTTTTTT	CASKGQGILLPEVFF
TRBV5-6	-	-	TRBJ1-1	TGTGCCAGCAGCCTGGGGGGGCCTGAAGCTTTCTTT	CASSLGGPEAFF
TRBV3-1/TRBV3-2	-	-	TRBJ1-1	TGTGCCAGCAGCCGACCGGGGGCAGAAGCTTTCTTT	CASSRPGAEAFF
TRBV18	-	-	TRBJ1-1	TGTGCCAGCTCACCTACAGAGACTGAAGCTTTCTTT	CASSPTETEAFF
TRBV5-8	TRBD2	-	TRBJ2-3	TGTGCCAGCAGCGTGGGGACTAGCGGCAGCACAGATACGCAGTATTTT	CASSVGTSGSTDTQYF
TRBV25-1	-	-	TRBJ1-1	TGTGCCAGCCAGAGTATGGGGGCGAACACTGAAGCTTTCTTT	CASQSMGANTEAFF
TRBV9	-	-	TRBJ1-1	TGTGCCAGCAGCCCAGGGGTAACTGGGACTGAAGCTTTCTTT	CASSPGVTGTEAFF
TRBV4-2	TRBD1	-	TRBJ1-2	TGTGCCAGCAGCCAGATCAGACAGGGGTTTGGCTACACCTTC	CASSQIRQGFGYTF
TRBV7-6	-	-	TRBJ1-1	TGTGCCAGCAGCTTCCTAGACGGACAAATGAACACTGAAGCTTTCTTT	CASSFLDGQMNTEAFF
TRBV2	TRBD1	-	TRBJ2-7	TGTGCCAGCAGGGTGGGGGACAGGCGTACCTACGAGCAGTACTTC	CASRVGDRRTYEQYF
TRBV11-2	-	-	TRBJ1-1	TGTGCCAGCAGCTTAGTGGTGGGGTTAGGCACTGAAGCTTTCTTT	CASSLVVGLGTEAFF
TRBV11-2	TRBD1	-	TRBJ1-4	TGTGCCAGCAGCTCCCTTAAGGGGACAGGGAGACCCGTAGGTGAAAAACTGTTTTTT	CASSSLKGTGRPVGEKLFF
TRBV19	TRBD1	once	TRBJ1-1	TGTGCCAGTACGCGGGACAGCGTCATGAACACTGAAGCTTTCTTT	CASTRDSVMNTEAFF
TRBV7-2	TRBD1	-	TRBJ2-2	TGTGCCAGCAGCTCCATCTTGGGACAGGGGGCCAGGGAGCTGTTTTTT	CASSSILGQGARELFF
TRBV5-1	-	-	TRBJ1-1	TGCGCCAGCAGCTTTCCCGGAAACACTGAAGCTTTCTTT	CASSFPGNTEAFF
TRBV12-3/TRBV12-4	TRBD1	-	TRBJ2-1	TGTGCCAGCAGCTGGGGACAGGAGCAGTTCTTC	CASSWGQEQFF
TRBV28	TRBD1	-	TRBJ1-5	TGTGCCAGCAGAGAGACAGGGCCAGGCAATCAGCCCCAGCATTTT	CASRETGPGNQPQHF
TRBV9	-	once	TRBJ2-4	TGTGCCAGCAGCGTAGATCGACGAGGGAACATTCAGTACTTC	CASSVDRRGNIQYF
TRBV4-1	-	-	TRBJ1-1	TGCGCCAGCAGCCAAGCACCTCAGGGGAACACTGAAGCTTTCTTT	CASSQAPQGNTEAFF
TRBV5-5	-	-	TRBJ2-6	TGTGCCAGCAGCCCGAGGAATCAGGGGGGCCCCCCTGGGGCCAACGTCCTGACTTTC	CASSPRNQGGPPGANVLTF
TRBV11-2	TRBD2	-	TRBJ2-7	TGTGCCAGCAGCTTTCTAGCGGGAGCGTACGAGCAGTACTTC	CASSFLAGAYEQYF
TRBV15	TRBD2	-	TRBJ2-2	TGTGCCACCAGCATTTTAGCGGGGCCGACCGGGGAGCTGTTTTTT	CATSILAGPTGELFF
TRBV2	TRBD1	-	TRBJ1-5	TGTGCCAGTAGGGGACAGGGAAATCAGCCCCAGCATTTT	CASRGQGNQPQHF
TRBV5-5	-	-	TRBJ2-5	TGTGCCACCTCCCAAGGGGCAGGGGCTTCCAAGGAGACCCAGTACTTC	CATSQGAGASKETQYF
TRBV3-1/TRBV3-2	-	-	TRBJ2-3	TGTGCCAGCAGCCAAGAGGAAGGCACAGATACGCAGTATTTT	CASSQEEGTDTQYF
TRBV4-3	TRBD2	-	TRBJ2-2	TGCGCCAGCAGCCAAGTAGCGGGCACCGGGGAGCTGTTTTTT	CASSQVAGTGELFF
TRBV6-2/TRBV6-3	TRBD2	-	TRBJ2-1	TGTGCCAGCAGTCGAGCGGGGGGGCCCTACAATGAGCAGTTCTTC	CASSRAGGPYNEQFF
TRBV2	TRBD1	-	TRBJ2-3	TGTGCCAGCGCGAAGGGACAGGGGACTAGCACAGATACGCAGTATTTT	CASAKGQGTSTDTQYF
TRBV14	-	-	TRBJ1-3	TGTGCCAGCAGCCTGTTGACAGCACTCTCCTCTGGAAACACCATATATTTT	CASSLLTALSSGNTIYF
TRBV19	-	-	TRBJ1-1	TGTGCCACGTCACAGGGTACTGAAGCTTTCTTT	CATSQGTEAFF
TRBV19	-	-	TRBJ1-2	TGTGCCAGTAGTATACCCCAGGTCCAGTACACCTTC	CASSIPQVQYTF
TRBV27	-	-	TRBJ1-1	TGTGCCAGCACTTCGTCGTGGCAGTTGAACACTGAAGCTTTCTTT	CASTSSWQLNTEAFF
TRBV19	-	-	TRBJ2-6	TGTGCCAGTATCCACAGCTCTGGGGCCAACGTCCTGACTTTC	CASIHSSGANVLTF
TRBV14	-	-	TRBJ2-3	TGTGCCAGCAATGTTGTTGGTGGAATCACAGATACGCAGTATTTT	CASNVVGGITDTQYF
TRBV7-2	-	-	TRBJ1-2	TGTGCCAGCAGCTTAGGGCGGCGGGGAGGAGGGGGCTACACCTTC	CASSLGRRGGGGYTF
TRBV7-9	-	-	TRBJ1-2	TGTGCCAGCAGCGGAGAGACCCAGGGCTATGGCTACACCTTC	CASSGETQGYGYTF
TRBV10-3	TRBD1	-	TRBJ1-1	TGTGCCATCTCCCAACAGGGGGGATTGAACACTGAAGCTTTCTTT	CAISQQGGLNTEAFF
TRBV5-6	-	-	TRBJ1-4	TGTGCCAGCAGCTTAGGTAATAATGAAAAACTGTTTTTT	CASSLGNNEKLFF